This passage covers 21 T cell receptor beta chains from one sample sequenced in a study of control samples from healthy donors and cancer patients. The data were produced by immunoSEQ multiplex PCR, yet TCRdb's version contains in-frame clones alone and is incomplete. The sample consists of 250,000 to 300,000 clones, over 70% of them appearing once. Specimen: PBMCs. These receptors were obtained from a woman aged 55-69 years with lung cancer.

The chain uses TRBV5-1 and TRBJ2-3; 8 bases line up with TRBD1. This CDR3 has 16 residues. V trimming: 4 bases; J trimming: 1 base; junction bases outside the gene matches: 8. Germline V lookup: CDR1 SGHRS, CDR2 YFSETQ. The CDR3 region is CASSRRTGSGTDTQYF. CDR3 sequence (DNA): TGCGCCAGCAGCCGCCGGACAGGGTCAGGCACAGATACGCAGTATTTT. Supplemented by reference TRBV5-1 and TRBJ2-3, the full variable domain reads KAGVTQTPRYLIKTRGQQVTLSCSPISGHRSVSWYQQTPGQGLQFLFEYFSETQRNKGNFPGRFSGRQFSNSRSEMNVSTLELGDSALYLCASSRRTGSGTDTQYFGPGTRLTVL.

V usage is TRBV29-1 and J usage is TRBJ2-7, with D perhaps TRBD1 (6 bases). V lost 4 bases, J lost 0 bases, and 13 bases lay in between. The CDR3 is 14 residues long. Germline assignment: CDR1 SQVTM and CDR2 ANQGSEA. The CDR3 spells CSVVGQGNSYEQYF. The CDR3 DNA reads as TGCAGCGTTGTTGGCCAGGGGAACTCCTACGAGCAGTACTTC.

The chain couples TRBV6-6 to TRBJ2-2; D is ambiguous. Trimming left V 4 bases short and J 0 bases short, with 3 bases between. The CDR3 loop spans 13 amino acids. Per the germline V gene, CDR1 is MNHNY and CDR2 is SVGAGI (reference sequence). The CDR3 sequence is CASSSSNTGELFF. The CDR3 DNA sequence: TGTGCCAGCAGTTCCTCGAACACCGGGGAGCTGTTTTTT.

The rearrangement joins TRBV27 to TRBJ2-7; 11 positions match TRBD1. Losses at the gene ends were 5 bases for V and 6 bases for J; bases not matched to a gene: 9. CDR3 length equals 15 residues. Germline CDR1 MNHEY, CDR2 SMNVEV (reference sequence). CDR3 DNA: TGTGCCAGCAGTCCCCGGGGACAGGGGGTAGTCGAGCAGTACTTC. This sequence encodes CASSPRGQGVVEQYF.

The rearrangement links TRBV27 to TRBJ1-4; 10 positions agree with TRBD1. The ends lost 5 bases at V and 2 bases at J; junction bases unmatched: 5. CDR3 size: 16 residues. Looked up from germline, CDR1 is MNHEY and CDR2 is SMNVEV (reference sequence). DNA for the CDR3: TGTGCCAGCAGTCCCTTGGGACAGGGGACTAATGAAAAACTGTTTTTT. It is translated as CASSPLGQGTNEKLFF.

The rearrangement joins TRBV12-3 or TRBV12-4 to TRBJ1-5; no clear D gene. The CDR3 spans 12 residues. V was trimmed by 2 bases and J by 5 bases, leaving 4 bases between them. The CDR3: CASSLSHQPQHF. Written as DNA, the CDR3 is TGTGCCAGCAGTTTAAGCCATCAGCCCCAGCATTTT.

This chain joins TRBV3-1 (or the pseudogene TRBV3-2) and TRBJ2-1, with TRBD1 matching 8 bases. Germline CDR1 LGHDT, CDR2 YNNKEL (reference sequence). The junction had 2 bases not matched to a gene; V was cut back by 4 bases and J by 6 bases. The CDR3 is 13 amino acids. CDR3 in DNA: TGTGCCAGCAGCCCGGACAGGGTCAATGAGCAGTTCTTC. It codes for CASSPDRVNEQFF.

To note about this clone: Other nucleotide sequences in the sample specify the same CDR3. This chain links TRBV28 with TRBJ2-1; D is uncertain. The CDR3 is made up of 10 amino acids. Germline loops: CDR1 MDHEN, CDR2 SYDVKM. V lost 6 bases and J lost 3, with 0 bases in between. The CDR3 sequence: CASSYNEQFF. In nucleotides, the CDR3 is TGTGCCAGCAGCTACAATGAGCAGTTCTTC. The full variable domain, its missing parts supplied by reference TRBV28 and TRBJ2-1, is DVKVTQSSRYLVKRTGEKVFLECVQDMDHENMFWYRQDPGLGLRLIYFSYDVKMKEKGDIPEGYSVSREKKERFSLILESASTNQTSMYLCASSYNEQFFGPGTRLTVL.

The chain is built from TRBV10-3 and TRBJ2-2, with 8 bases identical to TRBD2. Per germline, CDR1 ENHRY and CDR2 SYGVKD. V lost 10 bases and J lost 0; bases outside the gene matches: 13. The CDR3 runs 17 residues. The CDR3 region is CASGVAPGGANTGELFF. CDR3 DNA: TGTGCCAGCGGGGTAGCACCCGGGGGGGCGAACACCGGGGAGCTGTTTTTT.

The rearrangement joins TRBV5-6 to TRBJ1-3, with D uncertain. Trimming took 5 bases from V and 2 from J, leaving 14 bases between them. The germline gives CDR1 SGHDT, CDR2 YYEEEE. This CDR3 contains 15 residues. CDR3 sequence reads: CASSIEGMPGNTIYF. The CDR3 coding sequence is TGTGCCAGCAGTATAGAGGGTATGCCTGGAAACACCATATATTTT.

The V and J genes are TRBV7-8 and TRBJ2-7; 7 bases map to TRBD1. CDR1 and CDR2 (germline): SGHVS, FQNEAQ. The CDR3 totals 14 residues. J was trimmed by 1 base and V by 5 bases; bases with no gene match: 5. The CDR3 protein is CASSDREGSYEQYF. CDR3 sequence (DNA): TGTGCCAGCAGCGACAGGGAAGGGTCCTACGAGCAGTACTTC.

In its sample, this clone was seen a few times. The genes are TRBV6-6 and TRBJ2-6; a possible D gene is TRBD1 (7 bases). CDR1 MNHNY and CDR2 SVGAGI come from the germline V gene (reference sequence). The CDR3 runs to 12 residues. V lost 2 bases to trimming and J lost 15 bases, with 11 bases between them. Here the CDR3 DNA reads TGTGCCAGCAGTTACGTCCAGGGGGGCCTGACTTTC. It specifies CASSYVQGGLTF.

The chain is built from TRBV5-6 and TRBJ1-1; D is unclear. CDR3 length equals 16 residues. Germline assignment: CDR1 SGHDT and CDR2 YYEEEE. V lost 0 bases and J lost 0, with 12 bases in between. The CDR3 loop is CASSLGVGVVNTEAFF. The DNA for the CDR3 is TGTGCCAGCAGCTTGGGAGTCGGGGTCGTGAACACTGAAGCTTTCTTT. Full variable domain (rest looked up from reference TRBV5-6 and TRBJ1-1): DAGVTQSPTHLIKTRGQQVTLRCSPKSGHDTVSWYQQALGQGPQFIFQYYEEEERQRGNFPDRFSGHQFPNYSSELNVNALLLGDSALYLCASSLGVGVVNTEAFFGQGTRLTVV.

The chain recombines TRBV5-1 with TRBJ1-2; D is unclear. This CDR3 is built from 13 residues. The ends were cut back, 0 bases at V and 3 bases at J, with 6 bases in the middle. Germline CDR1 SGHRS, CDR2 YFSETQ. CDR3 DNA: TGCGCCAGCAGCTTGGCTCCGGACTATGGCTACACCTTC. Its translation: CASSLAPDYGYTF.

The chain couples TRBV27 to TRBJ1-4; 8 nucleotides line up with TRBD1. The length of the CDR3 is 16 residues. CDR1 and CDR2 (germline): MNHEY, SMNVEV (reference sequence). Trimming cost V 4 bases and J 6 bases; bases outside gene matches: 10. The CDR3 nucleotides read TGTGCCAGCAGTTCAACACTCACAGGGGGACATGAAAAACTGTTTTTT. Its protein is CASSSTLTGGHEKLFF. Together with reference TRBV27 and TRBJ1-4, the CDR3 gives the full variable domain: EAQVTQNPRYLITVTGKKLTVTCSQNMNHEYMSWYRQDPGLGLRQIYYSMNVEVTDKGDVPEGYKVSRKEKRNFPLILESPSPNQTSLYFCASSSTLTGGHEKLFFGSGTQLSVL.

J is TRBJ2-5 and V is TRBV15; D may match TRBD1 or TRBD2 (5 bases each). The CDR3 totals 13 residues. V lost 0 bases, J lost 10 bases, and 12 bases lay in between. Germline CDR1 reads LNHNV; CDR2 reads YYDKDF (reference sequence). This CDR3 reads CATSREGRWGQYF. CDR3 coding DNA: TGTGCCACCAGCAGAGAGGGACGCTGGGGCCAGTACTTC. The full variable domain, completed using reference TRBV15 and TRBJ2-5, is DAMVIQNPRYQVTQFGKPVTLSCSQTLNHNVMYWYQQKSSQAPKLLFHYYDKDFNNEADTPDNFQSRRPNTSFCFLDIRSPGLGDTAMYLCATSREGRWGQYFGPGTRLLVL.

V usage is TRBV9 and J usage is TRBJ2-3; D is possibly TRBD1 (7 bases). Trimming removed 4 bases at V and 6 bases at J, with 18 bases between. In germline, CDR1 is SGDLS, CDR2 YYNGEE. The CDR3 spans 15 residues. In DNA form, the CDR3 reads TGTGCCAGCAGCCCTAGGGGGCCCCGGGGGGATACGCAGTATTTT. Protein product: CASSPRGPRGDTQYF.

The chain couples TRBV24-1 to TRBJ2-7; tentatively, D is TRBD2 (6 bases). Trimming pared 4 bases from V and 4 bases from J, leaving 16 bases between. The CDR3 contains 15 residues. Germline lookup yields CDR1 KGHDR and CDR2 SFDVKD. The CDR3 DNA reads TGTGCCACCAGTGACGGGGCCTCCGGGGGTTACGAGCAGTACTTC. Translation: CATSDGASGGYEQYF.

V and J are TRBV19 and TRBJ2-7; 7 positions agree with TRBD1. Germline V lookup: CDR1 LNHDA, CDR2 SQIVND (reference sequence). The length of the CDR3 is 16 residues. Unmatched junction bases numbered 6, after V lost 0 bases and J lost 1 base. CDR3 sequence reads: CASSIEGQRFSYEQYF. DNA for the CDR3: TGTGCCAGTAGTATAGAGGGACAGCGTTTTTCCTACGAGCAGTACTTC.

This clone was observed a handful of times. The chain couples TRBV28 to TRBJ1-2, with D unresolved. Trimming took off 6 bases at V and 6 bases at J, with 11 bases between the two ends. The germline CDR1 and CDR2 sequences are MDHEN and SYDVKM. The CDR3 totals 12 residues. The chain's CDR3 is CASSTSLHGYTF. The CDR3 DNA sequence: TGTGCCAGCAGCACCTCGCTGCATGGCTACACCTTC.

The CDR3 loop is CASSPWTDEKLFF. In DNA form, the CDR3 reads TGTGCCAGCAGTCCTTGGACAGATGAAAAACTGTTTTTT. The chain is built from TRBV27 and TRBJ1-4; D might be TRBD1 (6 bases). From germline, CDR1 is MNHEY and CDR2 SMNVEV (reference sequence). V gave up 5 bases and J gave up 6 bases, with 10 bases separating them. The CDR3 runs to 13 residues. The full variable domain, its missing parts supplied by reference TRBV27 and TRBJ1-4, is EAQVTQNPRYLITVTGKKLTVTCSQNMNHEYMSWYRQDPGLGLRQIYYSMNVEVTDKGDVPEGYKVSRKEKRNFPLILESPSPNQTSLYFCASSPWTDEKLFFGSGTQLSVL.